Listed here are 9 T cell receptor beta chains from one sample, sequenced in a study of T cell responses to AZD1222 COVID-19 vaccine. Sequencing was performed with immunoSEQ multiplex PCR; in TCRdb, only in-frame clones are kept and a portion is missing. The sample has around 110,000 clones, over 75% seen once; the top ten hold 7.5% to 8%. The sequencing used peripheral blood, collected on day 0 of AZD1222 vaccination. The receptor source for this set is an adult in good health.

This sequence joins TRBV14 and TRBJ2-3; D uncertain. The CDR3 is 16 residues long. Trimming took off 0 bases at V and 2 bases at J, with 12 bases between the two ends. Per the germline V gene, CDR1 is SGHDN and CDR2 is FVKESK. CDR3 sequence: CASSQEGNYFTDTQYF. The CDR3 bases are TGTGCCAGCAGCCAAGAGGGCAACTACTTCACAGATACGCAGTATTTT.

This chain uses TRBV5-8 with TRBJ2-7, with D possibly TRBD1 on 6 matching bases. The germline CDR1 and CDR2 sequences are SGHTS and YDEGEE. V lost 0 bases and J 2 bases, leaving 12 bases between the germline ends. The CDR3 has 15 amino acids. In nucleotides, the CDR3 is TGTGCCAGCAGCTTGGAGACAGGCCCTACCTACGAGCAGTACTTC. Translating gives CASSLETGPTYEQYF.

The V call is TRBV10-3, the J call TRBJ2-5; tentative D call: TRBD2 (6 bases). CDR1 is ENHRY and CDR2 is SYGVKD in the germline V gene. The CDR3 is 16 amino acids. V lost 3 bases to trimming and J lost 3 bases, with 17 bases between them. The DNA of the CDR3 is TGTGCCATCAGTGACCCCTTTGGGGGAGGTAAAGAGACCCAGTACTTC. The encoded protein is CAISDPFGGGKETQYF.

This rearrangement joins TRBV5-4 to TRBJ1-2, with 9 nucleotides matching TRBD1. The CDR3 loop spans 16 amino acids. The germline V gene has CDR1 SGHNT and CDR2 YYREEE (reference sequence). The trim removed 3 bases at V and 2 bases at J, leaving 8 bases unmatched. CDR3 DNA: TGTGCCAGCAGCTCTAGTCCCGGGACAGGGAACTATGGCTACACCTTC. Encoded protein: CASSSSPGTGNYGYTF. Full variable domain (remainder filled in from reference TRBV5-4 and TRBJ1-2): ETGVTQSPTHLIKTRGQQVTLRCSSQSGHNTVSWYQQALGQGPQFIFQYYREEENGRGNFPPRFSGLQFPNYSSELNVNALELDDSALYLCASSSSPGTGNYGYTFGSGTRLTVV.

This clone was detected only a few times. V and J are TRBV4-1 and TRBJ1-6; D gene ambiguous. The V gene's germline CDR1 is MGHRA and CDR2 YSYEKL. The CDR3 contains 16 residues. Trimming shortened V by 4 bases and J by 9 bases, and 19 bases separated the two germline ends. The CDR3 protein is CASSRLGLLRISPLHF. Here the CDR3 DNA reads TGCGCCAGCAGCCGCCTAGGACTATTACGAATTTCACCCCTCCACTTT.

V gene TRBV30 combines with J gene TRBJ1-5, with D maybe TRBD1 (6 bases). Trimming shortened V by 4 bases and J by 4 bases, and 11 bases separated the two germline ends. The CDR3 length is 13 residues. Germline V gene data show CDR1 as GTSNPN and CDR2 as SVGIG (reference sequence). CDR3 region: CAWTGDLNQPQHF. CDR3 sequence (DNA): TGTGCCTGGACAGGGGATTTGAATCAGCCCCAGCATTTT.

This chain links TRBV7-6 with TRBJ1-5, with 9 bases fitting TRBD1. CDR1 and CDR2 (germline): SGHVS, FNYEAQ. The CDR3 is 15 amino acids. The V and J ends lost 5 bases and 3 bases, in that order; junction bases with no gene match: 5. In DNA, the CDR3 is TGTGCCAGCAGCCCGGGACAGGGTATCAATCAGCCCCAGCATTTT. As protein: CASSPGQGINQPQHF.

The chain is built from TRBV28 and TRBJ1-6, with a possible D match to TRBD1 (6 bases). This CDR3 contains 15 residues. V gave up 4 bases and J gave up 9 bases, with 16 bases separating them. Germline values: CDR1 MDHEN, CDR2 SYDVKM. Here the CDR3 reads CASSSLTGSSSPLHF. Written as DNA, the CDR3 is TGTGCCAGCAGTTCCCTGACAGGCTCCTCTTCACCCCTCCACTTT.

The V gene is TRBV9, the J gene TRBJ1-6, with a possible D match to TRBD1 (5 bases). Trimming stripped 3 bases from V and 10 bases from J, with 11 bases between. The CDR3 extends over 13 amino acids. CDR1 SGDLS and CDR2 YYNGEE come from the germline V gene. The CDR3 spells CASSEGMGSPLHF. The CDR3 DNA reads as TGTGCCAGCAGCGAGGGGATGGGGTCACCCCTCCACTTT. The full variable domain, in which reference TRBV9 and TRBJ1-6 provide the parts outside the CDR3, is DSGVTQTPKHLITATGQRVTLRCSPRSGDLSVYWYQQSLDQGLQFLIQYYNGEERAKGNILERFSAQQFPDLHSELNLSSLELGDSALYFCASSEGMGSPLHFGNGTRLTVT.